This T cell receptor beta chain emerged from a study of blood T cell repertoires in COVID-19. Study context: The samples span acute and convalescent COVID-19 from the United States, Italy and Spain. The cDNA or gDNA used as material had been derived from T cells, B-cell-depleted T cells, or PBMCs.

As processed by the authors: Estimation of nucleated cell counts was performed using reference gene primer amplification. TCRdb's copy holds only in-frame clones and misses some; the assay was immunoSEQ multiplex PCR. The DNA was the basis for D and trimming; V, J and clone size are from that table. In the table there are around 63,000 clones, around 81% of which are singletons. Germline lookup yields CDR1 SGHTS and CDR2 YDEGEE. Trimming took off 5 bases at V and 5 bases at J, with 11 bases between the two ends. CDR3 length: 13 amino acids. Source material: peripheral blood. This rearrangement joins TRBV5-8 to TRBJ1-5; a weak D match, TRBD1 (6 bases). The receptor's source is a man aged 55-75 years with acute or convalescent COVID-19. The CDR3 DNA sequence: TGTGCCAGCAGTAACAGGGCGGATCAGCCCCAGCATTTT. This encodes CASSNRADQPQHF. The variable domain in full, completed from reference TRBV5-8 and TRBJ1-5, reads EAGVTQSPTHLIKTRGQQATLRCSPISGHTSVYWYQQALGLGLQFLLWYDEGEERNRGNFPPRFSGRQFPNYSSELNVNALELEDSALYLCASSNRADQPQHFGDGTRLSIL.